This entry lists 9 T cell receptor beta chains sequenced from one sample in a study of response to subunit inactivated influenza vaccine. TCRdb re-called the RT-PCR reads through MiXCR, storing one row per CDR3 protein. The sample contains 500,000 to 700,000 distinct CDR3 sequences, 20% to 25% of which appear only once. The sample was also reused in another study, on T cells expressing NK-cell markers. That paper adds: UMIs were included in TCR beta cDNA generated by 5'RACE template switching.

The sequenced sample was CD4+ T cells sorted from PBMCs, obtained roughly 12 days after vaccination. All receptors come from a man in his fifties or sixties who received an inactivated influenza vaccine.

As to this clonotype: A junction boundary mismatches the germline segment, possibly from a read error. This chain links TRBV28 with TRBJ2-5, with TRBD2 matching 7 bases. This CDR3 is built from 13 residues. Germline CDR1 and CDR2: MDHEN and SYDVKM. CDR3 residues: CTSSSGGQETQYF. In DNA form, the CDR3 reads TGTACCAGCAGTTCGGGGGGACAAGAGACCCAGTACTTC.

The chain has TRBV9 and TRBJ2-1, with 8 positions matching TRBD1. Germline values: CDR1 SGDLS, CDR2 YYNGEE. CDR3 length: 16 amino acids. V shed 3 bases, J shed 7 bases, and the junction held 12 bases outside the gene matches. The CDR3 here is CASSAPRQGAPNEQFF. In DNA form, the CDR3 reads TGTGCCAGCAGCGCACCCCGGCAGGGGGCTCCGAATGAGCAGTTCTTC.

Only a few counts were recorded for this clonotype. The chain recombines TRBV3-1 with TRBJ2-1, with D perhaps TRBD2 (6 bases). Trimming left V 1 base short and J 10 bases short, with 11 bases between. This CDR3 comprises 13 residues. Germline V gene lookup returns CDR1 LGHDT and CDR2 YNNKEL (reference sequence). The CDR3 loop is CASSQVEAGEQFF. The DNA for the CDR3 is TGTGCCAGCAGCCAAGTTGAAGCGGGCGAGCAGTTCTTC.

About this clonotype: The junction differs from germline at one of its ends, possibly a read error. This chain joins TRBV6-1 and TRBJ2-4, with 7 positions matching TRBD2. CDR3 size: 15 residues. Germline values: CDR1 MNHNS, CDR2 SASEGT. In DNA, the CDR3 is TGTGCCAGCAGGGGGGGGTCCATAGCCAAAAACACTCAGTACTTC. Amino acids: CASRGGSIAKNTQYF.

This clonotype came up a few times. This rearrangement joins TRBV6-2 or TRBV6-3 to TRBJ2-1; 7 bases match TRBD1. CDR1 and CDR2 (germline): MNHEY, SVGEGT. The CDR3 spans 18 residues. Trimming took 5 bases from V and 2 from J; bases not matched to a gene: 15. The CDR3 DNA is TGTGCCAGCAGTGACCTCACTGGTGGGCAGGGGGCCTACAATGAGCAGTTCTTC. It translates to CASSDLTGGQGAYNEQFF.

The chain links TRBV5-1 to TRBJ1-1; no clear D. V shed 0 bases and J shed 5 bases, with 17 bases lying between them. Germline assignment: CDR1 SGHRS and CDR2 YFSETQ. This CDR3 contains 16 residues. CDR3 sequence reads: CASSLAGRTSGTEAFF. For the CDR3, the DNA is TGCGCCAGCAGCTTGGCCGGACGGACCTCGGGTACTGAAGCTTTCTTT.

J is TRBJ2-5 and V is TRBV7-9, with 10 bases matching TRBD1. CDR1 is SEHNR, CDR2 FQNEAQ, per germline (reference sequence). J was trimmed by 6 bases and V by 5 bases; bases with no gene match: 12. This CDR3 contains 16 residues. CDR3 sequence: CASSLPGQGNLQTQYF. The CDR3 nucleotides read TGTGCCAGCAGCCTCCCGGGACAGGGGAATTTACAGACCCAGTACTTC.

This clonotype was detected many times. The chain couples TRBV5-1 to TRBJ1-1, with 12 positions matching TRBD1. The length of the CDR3 is 17 residues. Losses at the gene ends were 4 bases for V and 5 bases for J; bases not matched to a gene: 12. From germline, CDR1 is SGHRS and CDR2 YFSETQ. The CDR3 DNA is TGCGCCAGCAGCCAAGTCCCGGGACAGGGGGCGCGGACTGAAGCTTTCTTT. Its translation: CASSQVPGQGARTEAFF.

This sequence joins TRBV7-2 and TRBJ2-1; 13 positions match TRBD2. The CDR3 is made up of 15 amino acids. Germline V gene data show CDR1 as SGHTA and CDR2 as FQGNSA. The trim removed 5 bases at V and 8 bases at J, leaving 6 bases unmatched. The CDR3 loop is CASSTGTSGNYEQFF. CDR3 DNA: TGTGCCAGCAGCACCGGGACTAGCGGGAATTATGAGCAGTTCTTC.